This T cell receptor (beta chain) appears in the sequencing data of a study of blood T cell repertoires in COVID-19. Study as a whole: Researchers got acute and convalescent COVID-19 samples from the United States, Italy and Spain. Sample material is recorded as cDNA or gDNA derived from T cells, B-cell-depleted T cells, or PBMCs.

Methods used by the authors: Researchers report that nucleated cell counts were estimated from reference gene primer amplification. Generated by immunoSEQ multiplex PCR, the TCRdb table keeps only in-frame clones and is missing some. D and trimming were read from the DNA, whereas the V and J calls and clone size are those reported in that table. The sample includes 200,000 to 250,000 clones, roughly four fifths of them seen just once. This clone occurred a few times. What was sequenced was peripheral blood. The sequence was obtained from an elderly woman with COVID-19, enrolled during active disease.

CDR3 sequence reads: CASSPAGQGTALHF. CDR3 DNA: TGTGCCAGCAGCCCAGCGGGACAGGGGACTGCCCTCCACTTT. The V gene is TRBV3-1 (or the pseudogene TRBV3-2), the J gene TRBJ1-6, with 10 bases lining up with TRBD1. The V gene's germline CDR1 is LGHDT and CDR2 YNNKEL (reference sequence). J was trimmed by 14 bases and V by 4 bases; bases with no gene match: 8. The CDR3 contains 14 residues.